These T cell receptor beta chains were read from a single sample in a study of technical replicates of blood from a few donors. Clones were read by immunoSEQ multiplex PCR, and TCRdb kept only the in-frame ones, dropping some. The table lists 64,000 or so clones, around 87% of them singletons. Material: PBMCs. All receptors derive from a human donor in good health. Some clones in this sample may be carry-over from other donors' samples. Both conserved end residues are part of each CDR3. Fields, in order: J gene, clone size, V gene, D gene, CDR3 protein, CDR3 DNA. D genes are given only for firm matches. Clone size, where shown, is once, few, many, or a class for clones that have expanded.

TRBJ2-3,-,TRBV18,TRBD2,CASSPSGSTDTQYF,TGTGCCAGCTCACCTAGCGGGAGCACAGATACGCAGTATTTT
TRBJ2-5,-,TRBV5-4,TRBD1,CASSARDRETQYF,TGTGCCAGCAGCGCCCGGGACAGAGAGACCCAGTACTTC
TRBJ2-2,-,TRBV7-8,TRBD2,CASSSGTSGRVFTGELFF,TGTGCCAGCAGCTCCGGGACTAGCGGGAGGGTATTCACCGGGGAGCTGTTTTTT
TRBJ2-5,-,TRBV27,TRBD2,CASSLGSGSKETQYF,TGTGCCAGCAGTTTAGGAAGCGGGAGTAAGGAGACCCAGTACTTC
TRBJ2-5,-,TRBV2,TRBD1,CASSVDRAPETQYF,TGTGCCAGCAGTGTTGACAGGGCTCCGGAGACCCAGTACTTC
TRBJ2-7,-,TRBV7-9,TRBD2,CASSSTAGGVPDEQYF,TGTGCCAGCAGCTCGACAGCGGGAGGGGTTCCGGACGAGCAGTACTTC
TRBJ1-1,-,TRBV9,-,CASSVAWNTEAFF,TGTGCCAGCAGCGTAGCCTGGAACACTGAAGCTTTCTTT
TRBJ2-4,-,TRBV19,-,CASSIERASSFLTKNIQYF,TGTGCCAGTAGTATAGAACGAGCGAGTAGCTTTTTGACCAAAAACATTCAGTACTTC
TRBJ2-5,-,TRBV15,TRBD2,CATSRVRGEGTQYF,TGTGCCACCAGCAGAGTACGGGGGGAAGGGACCCAGTACTTC
TRBJ1-1,-,TRBV7-7,-,CASSLSAGTEAFF,TGTGCCAGCAGCTTATCGGCAGGGACTGAAGCTTTCTTT
TRBJ2-2,-,TRBV12-1,-,CASTSGTSGRAEAGELFF,TGTGCCAGCACCTCCGGGACTAGCGGGAGGGCCGAAGCCGGGGAGCTGTTTTTT
TRBJ2-2,-,TRBV2,-,CASSEGPIAVTGELFF,TGTGCCAGCAGTGAGGGTCCCATAGCGGTCACCGGGGAGCTGTTTTTT
TRBJ2-7,-,TRBV6-1,-,CATARGPLSYEQYF,TGTGCCACCGCCAGGGGTCCCCTCTCCTACGAGCAGTACTTC
TRBJ2-5,-,TRBV4-2,TRBD2,CASSPEREGVETQYF,TGTGCCAGCAGCCCGGAGCGGGAAGGTGTCGAGACCCAGTACTTC
TRBJ2-7,-,TRBV7-2,TRBD2,CASSSAGGLGQYF,TGTGCCAGCAGCTCAGCGGGGGGGCTTGGGCAGTACTTC
TRBJ1-1,once,TRBV6-1,-,CASTPVFNTEAFF,TGTGCCAGCACCCCCGTGTTTAACACTGAAGCTTTCTTT
TRBJ1-6,once,TRBV7-8,-,CASSLNGRGSNSPLHF,TGTGCCAGCAGCTTAAATGGACGGGGGAGTAATTCACCCCTCCACTTT
TRBJ2-7,-,TRBV27,-,CASRILGRYEQYF,TGTGCCAGCAGGATACTAGGCCGTTACGAGCAGTACTTC
TRBJ1-3,-,TRBV9,TRBD1,CASSGTGPGNTIYF,TGTGCCAGCAGCGGGACAGGGCCTGGAAACACCATATATTTT
TRBJ1-5,-,TRBV7-9,-,CASALDGGNQPQHF,TGTGCCAGCGCCCTGGACGGAGGGAATCAGCCCCAGCATTTT
TRBJ2-2,-,TRBV5-6,TRBD2,CASSKASGRAVELFF,TGTGCCAGCAGCAAGGCTAGCGGGAGGGCGGTGGAGCTGTTTTTT
TRBJ2-3,-,TRBV6-1,-,CASSSRGGADTQYF,TGTGCCAGCAGTAGCCGGGGAGGCGCAGATACGCAGTATTTT
TRBJ1-5,-,TRBV21-1,-,CASGATLGQPQHF,TGTGCCAGCGGCGCAACTCTAGGTCAGCCCCAGCATTTT
TRBJ1-2,-,TRBV29-1,-,CSVDVGGYGYTF,TGCAGCGTTGATGTGGGGGGCTATGGCTACACCTTC
TRBJ2-1,-,TRBV9,TRBD1,CASSVANGQGFLSDNEQFF,TGTGCCAGCAGCGTAGCGAATGGACAGGGGTTTCTTTCAGACAATGAGCAGTTCTTC
TRBJ2-1,medium-sized,TRBV27,-,CASSRPDRFSYNEQFF,TGTGCCAGCAGCCGACCCGACAGATTCTCCTACAATGAGCAGTTCTTC
TRBJ1-5,-,TRBV7-2,TRBD1,CASSDRGGQPQHF,TGTGCCAGCAGCGACAGGGGTGGTCAGCCCCAGCATTTT
TRBJ2-7,-,TRBV7-8,TRBD1,CASSTGTGGEQYF,TGTGCCAGCAGCACCGGGACAGGGGGAGAGCAGTACTTC
TRBJ2-1,once,TRBV5-1,TRBD2,CASSFLAGADSEQFF,TGCGCCAGCAGCTTCTTAGCGGGAGCGGATAGTGAGCAGTTCTTC
TRBJ1-6,-,TRBV7-2,-,CAAGGTYNSPLHF,TGTGCGGCGGGGGGCACCTATAATTCACCCCTCCACTTT
TRBJ1-2,-,TRBV7-9,-,CASSLTGTGYTF,TGTGCCAGCAGCTTAACCGGGACAGGCTACACCTTC
TRBJ2-7,many,TRBV15,-,CATSREGQGLDEQYF,TGTGCCACCAGCAGAGAGGGCCAGGGGCTCGACGAGCAGTACTTC
TRBJ1-2,-,TRBV5-8,TRBD1,CASSLEGTGYYYGYTF,TGTGCCAGCAGCTTGGAGGGGACAGGATACTACTATGGCTACACCTTC
TRBJ1-1,-,TRBV9,-,CASSPQGVGRPEAFF,TGTGCCAGCAGCCCCCAAGGGGTCGGCAGACCCGAAGCTTTCTTT
TRBJ2-7,-,TRBV7-2,TRBD1,CASSLANRGGSYEQYF,TGTGCCAGCAGCTTAGCGAACAGGGGCGGCTCCTACGAGCAGTACTTC
TRBJ2-3,-,TRBV19,TRBD2,CASSIDGEGRGTDTQYF,TGTGCCAGTAGTATAGATGGGGAGGGCCGGGGCACAGATACGCAGTATTTT
TRBJ1-1,-,TRBV4-2,-,CASSQIADPGGTEAFF,TGTGCCAGCAGCCAGATCGCCGACCCGGGGGGCACTGAAGCTTTCTTT
TRBJ1-4,-,TRBV4-1,-,CASSQGAGKTNEKLFF,TGCGCCAGCAGCCAGGGCGCAGGGAAGACTAATGAAAAACTGTTTTTT
TRBJ1-2,-,TRBV2,-,CASRGPGQLYGYTF,TGTGCCAGCAGGGGGCCGGGACAACTCTATGGCTACACCTTC
TRBJ1-6,few,TRBV2,-,CASSDQGSPLHF,TGTGCCAGCAGTGATCAGGGTTCACCCCTCCACTTT
TRBJ2-1,once,TRBV10-1,-,CASSESGGVRLNEQFF,TGCGCCAGCAGTGAGTCGGGGGGAGTCAGACTAAATGAGCAGTTCTTC
TRBJ1-4,-,TRBV7-9,TRBD1,CASSETGTEKLFF,TGTGCCAGCAGCGAGACAGGGACTGAAAAACTGTTTTTT
TRBJ1-2,-,TRBV5-1,TRBD1,CASSLAGTGDGYTF,TGCGCCAGCAGCTTGGCCGGCACAGGGGATGGCTACACCTTC
TRBJ2-7,-,TRBV15,TRBD2,CATSPGLAGLPYEQYF,TGTGCCACCAGCCCTGGACTAGCGGGACTGCCCTACGAGCAGTACTTC
TRBJ1-5,-,TRBV7-2,TRBD1,CASSRGQGSQPQHF,TGTGCCAGCAGCCGGGGACAGGGCTCTCAGCCCCAGCATTTT
TRBJ1-2,-,TRBV7-3,TRBD1,CASSSGTGGYTF,TGTGCCAGCAGCTCAGGGACAGGTGGCTACACCTTC
TRBJ2-7,-,TRBV10-3,-,CAISDFFTSSYEQYF,TGTGCCATCAGTGATTTCTTCACGAGCTCCTACGAGCAGTACTTC
TRBJ1-2,-,TRBV30,TRBD1,CAWSRDSSNYGYTF,TGTGCCTGGAGTCGGGACAGCTCTAACTATGGCTACACCTTC
TRBJ1-2,-,TRBV23-1,-,CASPSLYGYTF,TGCGCCAGCCCCTCTCTCTATGGCTACACCTTC
TRBJ1-5,-,TRBV30,-,CAWSWQGGEQPQHF,TGTGCCTGGAGTTGGCAGGGCGGGGAACAGCCCCAGCATTTT
TRBJ1-2,once,TRBV5-6,TRBD1,CASSPGQGSYTF,TGTGCCAGCAGCCCGGGACAGGGTAGCTACACCTTC
TRBJ1-2,few,TRBV7-9,-,CASSMLSWETLWGYTF,TGTGCCAGCAGTATGTTAAGCTGGGAGACCCTCTGGGGCTACACCTTC
TRBJ2-1,-,TRBV10-3,TRBD2,CAISDSLAGGNEQFF,TGTGCCATCAGTGATAGTCTAGCGGGGGGCAATGAGCAGTTCTTC
TRBJ2-1,-,TRBV19,TRBD1,CASSIGTGVEQFF,TGTGCCAGTAGTATAGGGACAGGGGTTGAGCAGTTCTTC
TRBJ2-3,-,TRBV30,-,CAWSVPGSGTQYF,TGTGCCTGGAGTGTACCAGGTTCAGGTACGCAGTATTTT
TRBJ2-7,-,TRBV4-3,TRBD2,CASSPGTSGAYEQYF,TGCGCCAGCAGTCCCGGGACTAGCGGTGCCTACGAGCAGTACTTC
TRBJ1-2,-,TRBV7-9,-,CASSLARTRDGYTF,TGTGCCAGCAGCTTAGCCAGAACCCGGGATGGCTACACCTTC
TRBJ2-1,-,TRBV2,TRBD1,CASMPIVRGLANEQFF,TGTGCCAGCATGCCAATCGTTAGGGGGCTTGCCAATGAGCAGTTCTTC
TRBJ2-5,-,TRBV6-5,TRBD1,CASGDRGAQETQYF,TGTGCCAGCGGGGACAGGGGGGCGCAAGAGACCCAGTACTTC
TRBJ2-5,-,TRBV7-2,TRBD2,CASSDLGGNWETQYF,TGTGCCAGCAGCGATTTGGGGGGGAATTGGGAGACCCAGTACTTC